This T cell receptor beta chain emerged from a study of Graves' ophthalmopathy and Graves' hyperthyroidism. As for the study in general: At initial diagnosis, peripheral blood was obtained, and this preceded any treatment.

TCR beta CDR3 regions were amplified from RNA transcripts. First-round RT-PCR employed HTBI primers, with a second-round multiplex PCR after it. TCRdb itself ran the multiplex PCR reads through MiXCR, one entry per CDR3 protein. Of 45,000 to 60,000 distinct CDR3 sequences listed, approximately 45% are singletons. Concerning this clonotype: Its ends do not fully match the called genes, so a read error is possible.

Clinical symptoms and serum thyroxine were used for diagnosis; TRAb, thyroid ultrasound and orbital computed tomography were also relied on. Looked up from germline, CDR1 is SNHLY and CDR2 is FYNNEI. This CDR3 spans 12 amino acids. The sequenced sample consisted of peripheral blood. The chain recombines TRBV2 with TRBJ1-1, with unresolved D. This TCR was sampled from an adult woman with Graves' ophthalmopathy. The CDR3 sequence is CASRRDGSEAFF. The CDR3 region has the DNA TGTGCCAGCAGACGAGACGGGTCTGAAGCCTTCTTT.